The entry that follows covers one TCR beta chain sequence. This sample stems from a study of blood T cell repertoires in COVID-19. Germline V gene sequence: CDR1 ENHRY, CDR2 SYGVKD. V lost 11 bases and J lost 5; bases outside the gene matches: 7. CDR3 length equals 12 residues. Authors' data handling: Nucleated cell counts were estimated from reference gene primer amplification. Profiling relied on immunoSEQ multiplex PCR, and the TCRdb table lists in-frame clones only, not all of them. V, J and clone size are taken as reported in that table, and D and trimming were inferred from the DNA itself. The profile shows about 98,000 clones, about 90% of them singletons.

The sequence was collected from a woman in her forties or fifties with COVID-19, enrolled during active disease. J is TRBJ2-7 and V is TRBV10-3; 9 bases map to TRBD1. The sample consisted of peripheral blood. The CDR3 DNA reads as TGTGCCGTAGGACAGGGGTTCGACGAGCAGTACTTC. Translation: CAVGQGFDEQYF.